This TCR beta chain was identified in a study of quantifying T cell responses using KT2 cells. Overall study context: RNA was reverse transcribed with TCR alpha and beta constant-region primers. The T4 ligation step was estimated to exceed 10% efficiency under optimum conditions. Study results and caveats: At about one KT2 cell per 100,000 PBMC, KT2 sequences were still detected.

A single-stranded UMI oligo with SP2 sequence was ligated to cDNA 3' ends. First-round PCR used three to five cycles and beta primers RC1.1 and RC1.2 covering TRBC1 and TRBC2. One entry per CDR3 protein, called by TCRdb with MiXCR from the UMI-ligation and nested PCR reads. The table shows around 30,000 distinct CDR3 sequences, with 10% to 13% occurring only once. The sample is PBMC spiked with counted cells of clone KT2. The CDR3 has 19 residues. The J segment lost 6 bases and the V segment lost 8 bases, leaving 24 bases of the junction unmatched. Germline values: CDR1 MNHEY, CDR2 SVGEGT. This clonotype came up a few times. Its antigen remains unidentified.

The genes are TRBV6-2 or TRBV6-3 and TRBJ1-1; 10 positions agree with TRBD1. The TCR was taken from a human donor. The sample was PBMCs spiked with cells of the T cell clone KT2. The CDR3 region is CASPVTDAGRDRGIAEAFF. As DNA, the CDR3 is TGTGCCAGCCCAGTTACTGATGCGGGACGGGACAGGGGAATCGCTGAAGCTTTCTTT.